The 18 T cell receptor beta chains in this list originate from one sample, sequenced in a study of cytomegalovirus exposure and HLA in healthy donors. With 60 Vbeta and 13 Jbeta primers, the PCR was carried out. Assay used: immunoSEQ multiplex PCR; TCRdb lists only in-frame clones, some missing. Found here are 200,000 to 250,000 clones, 70% to 90% of them singletons; the top ten hold roughly 0.24%. Sequencing was done on a sample of PBMCs. These receptors were taken from a girl aged 2 to 9 in good health and CMV-seronegative.

CDR3 DNA sequence: TGTGCCAGTAGTATAAGCAGCGTGCAGCCCCAGCATTTT. Encoded protein: CASSISSVQPQHF. The genes are TRBV19 and TRBJ1-5; D is ambiguous. Trimming took 2 bases from V and 7 from J, leaving 9 bases between them. CDR3 size: 13 residues. Germline CDR1 and CDR2: LNHDA and SQIVND (reference sequence).

The chain uses TRBV7-2 and TRBJ1-2, with 7 bases fitting TRBD1. V was pared by 5 bases and J by 7 bases, with 13 bases of the junction left unmatched. Germline V CDR1 and CDR2: SGHTA, FQGNSA. The CDR3 loop spans 15 amino acids. This chain's CDR3 is CASSDRDSPGTGYTF. CDR3 DNA: TGTGCCAGCAGCGATCGGGACAGCCCCGGGACTGGCTACACCTTC.

To note about this clone: One junction end disagrees with the germline gene, perhaps due to a read error. The chain combines TRBV7-9 with TRBJ1-2; D is undetermined. This CDR3 region has 11 residues. Germline CDR1 reads SEHNR; CDR2 reads FQNEAQ (reference sequence). Here the CDR3 DNA reads TGTTCCAGCAGCTCTATGTCTGGCTACACCTTC. It specifies CSSSSMSGYTF.

The CDR3 reads CASSPAGVAYNEQFF. The CDR3, as DNA: TGCGCCAGCAGCCCAGCGGGAGTCGCCTACAATGAGCAGTTCTTC. The rearrangement links TRBV5-1 to TRBJ2-1; 8 positions agree with TRBD2. The CDR3 has 15 residues. The trim removed 4 bases at V and 2 bases at J, leaving 5 bases unmatched. Per germline, CDR1 SGHRS and CDR2 YFSETQ.

Notes on this clone: The same CDR3 can be traced to other DNA sequences in this sample. V usage is TRBV5-1 and J usage is TRBJ2-7; perhaps TRBD2 as D (6 bases). The CDR3 runs to 14 residues. From germline, CDR1 is SGHRS and CDR2 YFSETQ. V dropped 0 bases and J dropped 1 base, with 8 bases sitting between them. The DNA of the CDR3 is TGCGCCAGCAGCTTGGGGCGGGGATCCTACGAGCAGTACTTC. Encoded protein: CASSLGRGSYEQYF.

The chain employs TRBV15 and TRBJ1-5; no firm D call. The V gene's germline CDR1 is LNHNV and CDR2 YYDKDF (reference sequence). The CDR3 extends over 14 amino acids. The V end lost 0 bases, the J end lost 6 bases, and 9 bases lay between the germline ends. The CDR3 coding sequence is TGTGCCACCAGCAGAGAGGAGGGTGGTCAGCCCCAGCATTTT. It specifies CATSREEGGQPQHF.

This clone was seen only once. The gene calls are TRBV7-6 and TRBJ1-4; D perhaps matches TRBD1 (5 bases). Germline loops: CDR1 SGHVS, CDR2 FNYEAQ. The V gene lost 2 bases and the J gene lost 5 bases, with 12 bases spanning the gap. The CDR3 sequence is 15 residues long. CDR3 region: CASSLYGGVNEKLFF. In nucleotides, the CDR3 is TGTGCCAGCAGCTTATATGGGGGGGTAAATGAAAAACTGTTTTTT.

The J gene is TRBJ2-1, the V gene TRBV30; 10 nucleotides agree with TRBD2. CDR3 length equals 15 residues. The ends lost 0 bases at V and 3 bases at J; junction bases unmatched: 2. Germline CDR1 GTSNPN, CDR2 SVGIG (reference sequence). The CDR3 protein is CAWSVGTSDYNEQFF. CDR3 nucleotide sequence: TGTGCCTGGAGTGTAGGGACTAGCGACTACAATGAGCAGTTCTTC.

This clone appeared once. V is TRBV30 and J is TRBJ2-1, with D possibly being TRBD1 (5 bases). The ends were cut back, 2 bases at V and 2 bases at J, with 7 bases in the middle. The CDR3 extends over 13 amino acids. Germline V gene sequence: CDR1 GTSNPN, CDR2 SVGIG (reference sequence). CDR3 DNA sequence: TGTGCCTGGAGTACAGGTCCCTACAATGAGCAGTTCTTC. Translating gives CAWSTGPYNEQFF.

The V gene is TRBV11-3, the J gene TRBJ2-5, with a tentative D call TRBD2 (5 bases). Trimming left V 0 bases short and J 11 bases short, with 10 bases between. The germline gives CDR1 SGHNT, CDR2 YENEEA. The CDR3 has 12 residues. CDR3 bases: TGTGCCAGCAGCTTAGATTTAAGGGAGCAGTACTTC. Its protein product is CASSLDLREQYF.

The CDR3 spells CASSTTRGTGGREQFF. In DNA, the CDR3 is TGTGCCAGTAGTACCACTAGGGGGACAGGGGGTAGGGAGCAGTTCTTC. The chain is built from TRBV19 and TRBJ2-1, with 11 bases lining up with TRBD1. V shed 4 bases and J 10 bases; nucleotides not matched to a gene: 12. The CDR3 is 16 residues long. Germline assignment: CDR1 LNHDA and CDR2 SQIVND (reference sequence).

The chain couples TRBV27 to TRBJ1-3; tentatively, D is TRBD1 (6 bases). V lost 5 bases, J lost 0 bases, and 14 bases lay in between. Germline CDR1 reads MNHEY; CDR2 reads SMNVEV (reference sequence). This CDR3 spans 16 amino acids. CDR3 region: CASSATGFSSGNTIYF. The CDR3 DNA is TGTGCCAGCAGTGCTACAGGGTTTAGCTCTGGAAACACCATATATTTT.

A single count supports this clone. The chain recombines TRBV5-1 with TRBJ1-2; tentatively, D is TRBD1 (6 bases). Germline values: CDR1 SGHRS, CDR2 YFSETQ. The CDR3 has 13 residues. V lost 4 bases and J 3 bases, leaving 10 bases between the germline ends. The CDR3 DNA reads as TGCGCCAGCAGCGGGCAGGGGTACTATGGCTACACCTTC. The encoded protein is CASSGQGYYGYTF.

The chain has TRBV5-6 and TRBJ1-6; D ambiguous. The ends were cut back, 2 bases at V and 9 bases at J, with 15 bases in the middle. The CDR3 totals 15 residues. Germline V gene sequence: CDR1 SGHDT, CDR2 YYEEEE. The CDR3 nucleotides read TGTGCCAGCAGCTTTAAAAAGTTTAGCAGTTCACCCCTCCACTTT. Translating it yields CASSFKKFSSSPLHF.

The chain has TRBV6-1 and TRBJ1-2; 7 nucleotides match TRBD1. The ends lost 2 bases at V and 5 bases at J; junction bases unmatched: 5. CDR1 is MNHNS, CDR2 SASEGT, per germline. The CDR3 is made up of 14 amino acids. CDR3 DNA: TGTGCCAGCAGTGAAACACAGGGGTCTTATGGCTACACCTTC. Its protein is CASSETQGSYGYTF.

The CDR3 reads CASRTSGHEQYF. CDR3 DNA: TGTGCCAGCAGGACTAGCGGGCACGAGCAGTACTTC. V gene TRBV27 combines with J gene TRBJ2-7; 10 bases align to TRBD2. The CDR3 sequence is 12 residues long. Trimming took 6 bases from V and 5 from J; bases not matched to a gene: 1. Germline values: CDR1 MNHEY, CDR2 SMNVEV (reference sequence).

The genes are TRBV13 and TRBJ2-1; 7 nucleotides line up with TRBD2. This CDR3 is 14 amino acids long. CDR1 is PRHDT and CDR2 is FYEKMQ in the germline V gene (reference sequence). V lost 6 bases to trimming and J lost 0 bases; unmatched junction nucleotides: 2. The CDR3 region is CASRGGGSYNEQFF. The CDR3 nucleotides read TGTGCCAGCAGAGGCGGGGGCTCCTACAATGAGCAGTTCTTC.

As concerns this clone: This CDR3 is also generated by other DNA sequences in the sample. The rearrangement uses TRBV7-9 and TRBJ2-1, with 9 nucleotides matching TRBD2. The CDR3 is 14 residues long. In germline, CDR1 is SEHNR, CDR2 FQNEAQ (reference sequence). J lost 7 bases, V lost 5 bases, and 6 bases had no gene match. The CDR3 bases are TGTGCCAGCAGCCTAGAGCGGGGGGCGAATGAGCAGTTCTTC. Its protein product is CASSLERGANEQFF.